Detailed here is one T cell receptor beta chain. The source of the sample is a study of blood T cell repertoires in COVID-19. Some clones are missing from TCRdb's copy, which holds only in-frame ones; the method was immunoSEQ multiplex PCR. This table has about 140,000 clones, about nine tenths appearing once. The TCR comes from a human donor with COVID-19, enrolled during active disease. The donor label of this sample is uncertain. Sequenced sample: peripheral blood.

The CDR3 protein is CASSLQGLGETQYF. CDR3 DNA: TGTGCCAGCAGTTTACAGGGGCTTGGGGAGACCCAGTACTTC. V and J are TRBV2 and TRBJ2-5; 7 nucleotides match TRBD1. CDR3 length: 14 residues. Germline V gene data show CDR1 as SNHLY and CDR2 as FYNNEI. The trim removed 5 bases at V and 5 bases at J, leaving 8 bases unmatched.